This T cell receptor (beta chain) originates from a study of low-dose radiotherapy and immunotherapy resistance in tumors. About the research overall: Intravenous ipilimumab 1 mg/kg every six weeks was given with nivolumab 240 mg every two weeks.

The CDR3 has 16 amino acids. Germline CDR1 and CDR2: DFQATT and SNEGSKA (reference sequence). V lost 3 bases to trimming and J lost 2 bases, with 17 bases between them. Specified time point: after trial treatment. Sample treatment: LDRT plus nivolumab, ipilimumab, low-dose cyclophosphamide and aspirin (RACIN trial). Both TCRalpha and TCRbeta chains were reverse transcribed with V-gene-specific primers. With a constant-region primer and a V-primer adapter, TCRs were subjected to around 18 PCR cycles of amplification. TCRdb recomputed calls from the reads with MiXCR, one row per CDR3 protein. The table records around 80,000 distinct CDR3 sequences, under 20% of them present only once. There are many counts of this clonotype.

This chain uses TRBV20-1 with TRBJ2-1; TRBD1 might be the D (6 bases). Sequenced here: PBMCs, sampled after low-dose radiotherapy plus immunotherapy. This receptor was taken from a male donor with prostate cancer. The CDR3 region has the DNA TGCAGTGCTAGCCCAACAGGGTACCCTACCTACAATGAGCAGTTCTTC. Its protein is CSASPTGYPTYNEQFF.